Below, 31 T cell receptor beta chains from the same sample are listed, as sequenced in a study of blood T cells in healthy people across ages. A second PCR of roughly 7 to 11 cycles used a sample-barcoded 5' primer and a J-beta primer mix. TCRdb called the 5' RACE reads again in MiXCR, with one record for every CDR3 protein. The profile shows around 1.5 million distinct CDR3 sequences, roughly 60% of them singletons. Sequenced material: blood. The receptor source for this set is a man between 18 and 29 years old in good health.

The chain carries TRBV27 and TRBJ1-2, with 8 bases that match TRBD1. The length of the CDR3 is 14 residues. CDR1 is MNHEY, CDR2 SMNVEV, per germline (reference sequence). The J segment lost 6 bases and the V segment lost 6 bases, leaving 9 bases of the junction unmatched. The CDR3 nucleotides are TGTGCCAGCAGCAGAACAGGGGGGTGGGATGGCTACACCTTC. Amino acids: CASSRTGGWDGYTF.

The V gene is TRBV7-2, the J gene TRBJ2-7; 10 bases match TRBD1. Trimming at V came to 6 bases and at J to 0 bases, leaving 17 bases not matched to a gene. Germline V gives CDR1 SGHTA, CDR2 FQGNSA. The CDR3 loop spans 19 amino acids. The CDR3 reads CASRRTSGTGASRSYEQYF. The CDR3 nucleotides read TGTGCCAGCAGGAGGACCTCGGGGACAGGGGCGTCACGCTCCTACGAGCAGTACTTC.

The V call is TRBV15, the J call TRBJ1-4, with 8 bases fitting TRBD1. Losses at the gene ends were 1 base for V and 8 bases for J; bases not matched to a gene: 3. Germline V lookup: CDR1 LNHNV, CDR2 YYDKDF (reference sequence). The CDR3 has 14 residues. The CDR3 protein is CATSRVGQGEKLFF. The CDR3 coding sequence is TGTGCCACCAGCAGAGTAGGACAGGGAGAAAAACTGTTTTTT.

Written as DNA, the CDR3 is TGCAGTGCTAGTCTTCCAGGGTATGGCACTGAAGCTTTCTTT. It codes for CSASLPGYGTEAFF. This chain links TRBV20-1 with TRBJ1-1; a weak D match, TRBD1 (5 bases). The CDR3 is 14 residues long. With 3 bases removed from V and 4 bases from J, the gap between germline ends came to 15 bases. CDR1 is DFQATT, CDR2 SNEGSKA, per germline (reference sequence).

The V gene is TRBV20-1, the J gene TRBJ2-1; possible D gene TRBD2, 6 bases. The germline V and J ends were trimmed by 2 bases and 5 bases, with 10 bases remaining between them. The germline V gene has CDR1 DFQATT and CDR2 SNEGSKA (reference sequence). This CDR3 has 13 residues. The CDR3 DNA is TGCAGTGCTAGAAGCGGCGGGAACAATGAGCAGTTCTTC. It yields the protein CSARSGGNNEQFF.

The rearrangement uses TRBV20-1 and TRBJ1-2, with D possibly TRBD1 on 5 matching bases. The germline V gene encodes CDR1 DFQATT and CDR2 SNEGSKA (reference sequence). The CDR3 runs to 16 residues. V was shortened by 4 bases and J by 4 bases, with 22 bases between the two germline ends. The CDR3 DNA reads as TGCAGTGCTACTCTCAGTGGACGGGGCGTAGGCTATGGCTACACCTTC. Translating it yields CSATLSGRGVGYGYTF.

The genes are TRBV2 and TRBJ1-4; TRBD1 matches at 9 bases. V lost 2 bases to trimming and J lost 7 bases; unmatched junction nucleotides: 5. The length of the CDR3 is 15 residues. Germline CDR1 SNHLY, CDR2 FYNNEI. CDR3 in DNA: TGTGCCAGCAGTGAACAGGGACAGGGAAGTGAAAAACTGTTTTTT. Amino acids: CASSEQGQGSEKLFF.

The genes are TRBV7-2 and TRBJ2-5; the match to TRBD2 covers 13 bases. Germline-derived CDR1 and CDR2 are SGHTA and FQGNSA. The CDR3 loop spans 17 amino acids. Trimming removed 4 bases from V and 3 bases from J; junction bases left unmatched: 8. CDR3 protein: CASSSSGLAGLEETQYF. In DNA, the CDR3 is TGTGCCAGCAGCTCGTCGGGACTAGCGGGGTTAGAAGAGACCCAGTACTTC.

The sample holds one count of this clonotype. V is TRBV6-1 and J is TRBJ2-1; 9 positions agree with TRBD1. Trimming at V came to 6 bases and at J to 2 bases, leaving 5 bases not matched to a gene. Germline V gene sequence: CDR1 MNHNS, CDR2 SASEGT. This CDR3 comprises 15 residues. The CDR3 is CASSEDRGPYNEQFF. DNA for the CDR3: TGTGCCAGCAGCGAGGACAGGGGTCCCTACAATGAGCAGTTCTTC.

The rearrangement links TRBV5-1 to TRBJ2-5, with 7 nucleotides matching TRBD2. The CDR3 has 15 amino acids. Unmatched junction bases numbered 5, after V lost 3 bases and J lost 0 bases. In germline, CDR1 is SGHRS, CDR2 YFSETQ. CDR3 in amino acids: CASSWEGRYQETQYF. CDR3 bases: TGCGCCAGCAGCTGGGAGGGACGGTACCAAGAGACCCAGTACTTC.

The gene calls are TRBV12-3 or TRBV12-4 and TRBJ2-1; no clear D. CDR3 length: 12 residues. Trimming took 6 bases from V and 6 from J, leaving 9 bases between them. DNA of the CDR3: TGTGCCAGCAGGGAAGGCGCCAATGAGCAGTTCTTC. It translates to CASREGANEQFF.

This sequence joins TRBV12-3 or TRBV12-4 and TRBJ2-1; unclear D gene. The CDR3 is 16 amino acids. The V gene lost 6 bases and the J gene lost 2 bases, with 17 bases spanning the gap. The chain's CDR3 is CASSSPGYGTYNEQFF. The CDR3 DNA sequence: TGTGCCAGCAGCAGCCCGGGCTATGGGACCTACAATGAGCAGTTCTTC.

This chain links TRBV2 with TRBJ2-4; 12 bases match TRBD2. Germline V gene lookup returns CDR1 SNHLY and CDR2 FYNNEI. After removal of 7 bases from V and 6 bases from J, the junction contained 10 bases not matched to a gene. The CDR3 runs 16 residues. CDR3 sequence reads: CASIGTSGGPVNIQYF. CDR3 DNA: TGTGCCAGCATAGGTACTAGCGGGGGGCCGGTAAACATTCAGTACTTC. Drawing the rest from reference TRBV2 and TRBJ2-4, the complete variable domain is EPEVTQTPSHQVTQMGQEVILRCVPISNHLYFYWYRQILGQKVEFLVSFYNNEISEKSEIFDDQFSVERPDGSNFTLKIRSTKLEDSAMYFCASIGTSGGPVNIQYFGAGTRLSVL.

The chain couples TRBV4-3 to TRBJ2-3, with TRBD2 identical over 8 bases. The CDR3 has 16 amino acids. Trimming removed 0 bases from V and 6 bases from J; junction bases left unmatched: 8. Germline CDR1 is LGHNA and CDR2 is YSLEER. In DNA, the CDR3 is TGCGCCAGCAGCCAAGAACCCTCTACTAGCGGTGATACGCAGTATTTT. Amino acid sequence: CASSQEPSTSGDTQYF.

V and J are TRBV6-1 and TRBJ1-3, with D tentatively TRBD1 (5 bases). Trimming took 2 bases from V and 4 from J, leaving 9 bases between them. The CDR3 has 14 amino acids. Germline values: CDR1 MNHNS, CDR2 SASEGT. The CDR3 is CASSEFGAGNTIYF. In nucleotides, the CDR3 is TGTGCCAGCAGTGAATTTGGGGCCGGAAACACCATATATTTT.

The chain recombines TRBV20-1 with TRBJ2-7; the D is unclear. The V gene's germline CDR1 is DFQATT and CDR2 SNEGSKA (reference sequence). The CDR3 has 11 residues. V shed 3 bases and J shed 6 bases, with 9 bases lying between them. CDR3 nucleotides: TGCAGTGCTAGTTCCGGGCGCGAGCAGTACTTC. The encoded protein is CSASSGREQYF.

The CDR3: CASSEGAGVNEKLFF. Written as DNA, the CDR3 is TGCGCCAGCAGCGAGGGGGCAGGAGTAAATGAAAAACTGTTTTTT. The rearrangement links TRBV5-1 to TRBJ1-4; 7 nucleotides line up with TRBD1. CDR1 SGHRS and CDR2 YFSETQ come from the germline V gene. This CDR3 is 15 amino acids long. V lost 4 bases, J lost 5 bases, and 8 bases stayed unmatched.

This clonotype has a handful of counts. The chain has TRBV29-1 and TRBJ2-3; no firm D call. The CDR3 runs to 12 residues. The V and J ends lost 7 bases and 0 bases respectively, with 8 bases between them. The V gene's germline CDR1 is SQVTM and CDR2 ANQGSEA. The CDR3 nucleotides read TGCAGCGAAAAGACCAGCACAGATACGCAGTATTTT. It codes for CSEKTSTDTQYF.

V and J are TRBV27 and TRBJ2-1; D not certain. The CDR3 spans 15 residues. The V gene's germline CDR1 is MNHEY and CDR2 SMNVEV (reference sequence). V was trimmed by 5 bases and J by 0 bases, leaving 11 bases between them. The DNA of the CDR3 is TGTGCCAGCAGTCGACTGTTGAGCTCCTACAATGAGCAGTTCTTC. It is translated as CASSRLLSSYNEQFF.

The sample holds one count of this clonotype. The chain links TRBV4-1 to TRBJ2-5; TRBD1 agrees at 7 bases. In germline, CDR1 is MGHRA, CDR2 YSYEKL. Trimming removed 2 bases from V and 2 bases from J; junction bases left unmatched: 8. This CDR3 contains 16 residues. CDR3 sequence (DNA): TGCGCCAGCAGCCAATTACCGGGACAGTTACAAGAGACCCAGTACTTC. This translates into CASSQLPGQLQETQYF.

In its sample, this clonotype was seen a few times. CDR3 amino acids: CASSPGARFVQPQHF. In DNA form, the CDR3 reads TGTGCCAGCAGTCCAGGGGCCAGATTTGTTCAGCCCCAGCATTTT. The V gene is TRBV6-1, the J gene TRBJ1-5; the D gene is possibly TRBD1 (6 bases). CDR3 length: 15 residues. Trimming removed 5 bases from V and 6 bases from J, with 17 bases in between. Germline lookup yields CDR1 MNHNS and CDR2 SASEGT.

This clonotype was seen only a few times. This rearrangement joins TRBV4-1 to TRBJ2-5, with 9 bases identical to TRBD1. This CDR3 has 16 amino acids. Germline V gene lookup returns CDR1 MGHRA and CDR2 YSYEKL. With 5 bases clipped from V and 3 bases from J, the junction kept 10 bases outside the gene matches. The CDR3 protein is CASSKNTGGGEETQYF. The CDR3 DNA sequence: TGCGCCAGCAGCAAAAACACAGGGGGCGGGGAAGAGACCCAGTACTTC.

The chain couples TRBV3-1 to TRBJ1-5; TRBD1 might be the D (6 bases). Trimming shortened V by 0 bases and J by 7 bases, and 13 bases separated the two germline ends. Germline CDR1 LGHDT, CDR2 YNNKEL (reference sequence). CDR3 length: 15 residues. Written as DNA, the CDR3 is TGTGCCAGCAGCCAAGAGCTGGGGGCCTCGCAGCCCCAGCATTTT. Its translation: CASSQELGASQPQHF.

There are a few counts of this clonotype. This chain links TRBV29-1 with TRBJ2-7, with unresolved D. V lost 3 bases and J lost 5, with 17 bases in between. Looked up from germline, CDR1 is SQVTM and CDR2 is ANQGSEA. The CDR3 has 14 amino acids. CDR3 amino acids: CSVDGGAKRNEQYF. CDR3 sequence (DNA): TGCAGCGTTGATGGTGGTGCCAAGAGGAACGAGCAGTACTTC.

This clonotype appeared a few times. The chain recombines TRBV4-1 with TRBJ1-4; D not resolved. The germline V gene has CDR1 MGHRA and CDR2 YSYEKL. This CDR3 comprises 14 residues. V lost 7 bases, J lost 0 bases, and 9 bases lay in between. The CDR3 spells CASTEAATNEKLFF. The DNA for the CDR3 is TGCGCCAGCACCGAAGCTGCAACTAATGAAAAACTGTTTTTT.

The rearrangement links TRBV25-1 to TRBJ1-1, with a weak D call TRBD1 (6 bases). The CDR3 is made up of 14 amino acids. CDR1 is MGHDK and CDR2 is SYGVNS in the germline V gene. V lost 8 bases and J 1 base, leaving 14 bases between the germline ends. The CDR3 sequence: CASGNWDTNTEAFF. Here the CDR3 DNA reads TGTGCCAGCGGTAACTGGGACACGAACACTGAAGCTTTCTTT.

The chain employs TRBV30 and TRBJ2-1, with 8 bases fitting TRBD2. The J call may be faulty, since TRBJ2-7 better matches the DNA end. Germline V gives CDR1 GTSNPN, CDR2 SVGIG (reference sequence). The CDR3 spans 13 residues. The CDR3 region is CAWIGRAVNEQYF. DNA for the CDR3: TGTGCCTGGATCGGGAGGGCCGTCAATGAGCAGTACTTC.

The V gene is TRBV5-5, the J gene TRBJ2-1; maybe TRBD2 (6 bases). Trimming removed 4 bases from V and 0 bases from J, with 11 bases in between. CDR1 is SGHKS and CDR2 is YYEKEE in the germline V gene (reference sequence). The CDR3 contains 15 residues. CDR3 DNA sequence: TGTGCCAGCAGCATGGGACTTCTCTCCTACAATGAGCAGTTCTTC. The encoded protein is CASSMGLLSYNEQFF.

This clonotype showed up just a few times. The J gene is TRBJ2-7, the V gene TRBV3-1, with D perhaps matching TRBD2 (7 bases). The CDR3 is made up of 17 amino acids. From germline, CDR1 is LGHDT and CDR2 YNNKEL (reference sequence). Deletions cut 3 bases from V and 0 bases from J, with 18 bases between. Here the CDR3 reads CASSHSLGGQFSYEQYF. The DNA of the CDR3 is TGTGCCAGCAGCCATTCCTTGGGGGGGCAGTTCTCCTACGAGCAGTACTTC.

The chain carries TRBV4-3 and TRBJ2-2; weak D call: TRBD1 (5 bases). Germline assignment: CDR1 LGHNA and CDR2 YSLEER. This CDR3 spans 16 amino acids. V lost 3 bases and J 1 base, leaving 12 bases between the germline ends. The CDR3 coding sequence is TGCGCCAGCAGCCAGGCGCGGACAAGGAACACCGGGGAGCTGTTTTTT. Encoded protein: CASSQARTRNTGELFF.

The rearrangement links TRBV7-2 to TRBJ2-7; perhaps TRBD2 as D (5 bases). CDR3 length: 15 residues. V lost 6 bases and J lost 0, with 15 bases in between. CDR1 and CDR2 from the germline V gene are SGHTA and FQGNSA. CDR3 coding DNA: TGTGCCAGCAGTTGGACGGGATACAGCTCCTACGAGCAGTACTTC. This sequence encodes CASSWTGYSSYEQYF.